Listed below are T cell receptor beta chains from one sample, sequenced in a study of neoadjuvant nivolumab and ipilimumab in lung cancer. Profiled with immunoSEQ multiplex PCR; TCRdb holds only in-frame clones, not every one. Among 25,000 to 30,000 clones listed, around four fifths were seen once. Sequencing used tumor tissue, obtained after neoadjuvant nivolumab, alone or with ipilimumab, at or shortly before surgery. The origin of the receptors is an adult with non-small cell lung cancer. The CDR3 runs from the conserved cysteine through the conserved F or W. D genes are given only for firm matches. Clone size, where shown, is once, few, many, or a class for clones that have expanded.

d_gene	v_gene	j_gene	abundance	CDR3nt	CDR3aa
.	TRBV6-1	TRBJ1-2	.	TGTGCCGGTCGGCCCGGGTCGAACTATGGCTACACCTTC	CAGRPGSNYGYTF
.	TRBV7-2	TRBJ1-5	.	TGTGCCAGCAGCCTACGCATAGGAGTGCAGCCCCAGCATTTT	CASSLRIGVQPQHF
.	TRBV29-1	TRBJ2-3	.	TGCAGCGTTGAATTGTATGGTCTAGCCGAGGATACGCAGTATTTT	CSVELYGLAEDTQYF
.	TRBV9	TRBJ2-7	.	TGTGCCAGCAGCGTAGAGCTAGCCCGCAACGAGCAGTACTTC	CASSVELARNEQYF
.	TRBV7-9	TRBJ1-5	.	TGTGCCAGCAGCTTAGGCGGGGACAATCAGCCCCAGCATTTT	CASSLGGDNQPQHF
.	TRBV11-3	TRBJ2-7	.	TGTGCCAGCAGTTCTCGACCGGGGTCCTACGAGCAGTACTTC	CASSSRPGSYEQYF
TRBD1	TRBV5-1	TRBJ2-1	.	TGCGCCAGCAGCTTGGAGGGACAGCGGAATGAGCAGTTCTTC	CASSLEGQRNEQFF
TRBD1	TRBV28	TRBJ1-5	.	TGTGCCAGCAGCACCGGGGACAGGACGTCGAAGCCCCAGCATTTT	CASSTGDRTSKPQHF
.	TRBV6-5	TRBJ1-2	.	TGTGCCAGCAGTAGAGGAGGTAGCCCCAAGGGCTACACCTTC	CASSRGGSPKGYTF
.	TRBV11-2	TRBJ2-7	.	TGTGCCAGCAGCCCCTTAGGCCCCGCGGACTACGAGCAGTACTTC	CASSPLGPADYEQYF
.	TRBV11-1	TRBJ1-1	.	TGTGCCAGCACCCCAGGGAGCGGGTGGACTGAAGCTTTCTTT	CASTPGSGWTEAFF
.	TRBV11-2	TRBJ2-5	.	TGTGCCAGCAGCTTAGATCCGGAGCTACGAGAGACCCAGTACTTC	CASSLDPELRETQYF
TRBD1	TRBV5-1	TRBJ1-5	.	TGCGCCAGCAGCTGGCAGGGGGGAAATCAGCCCCAGCATTTT	CASSWQGGNQPQHF
.	TRBV6-1	TRBJ2-7	few	TGTGCCAGCAGTGAGGCAGGGCTCTACGAGCAGTACTTC	CASSEAGLYEQYF
TRBD1	TRBV10-2	TRBJ2-5	.	TGCGCCAGCAACCGACAGGGGCTCCGAGAGACCCAGTACTTC	CASNRQGLRETQYF
.	TRBV30	TRBJ2-1	.	TGTGCCTGGATTACCCTGGCGGGATATGAGCAGTTCTTC	CAWITLAGYEQFF
.	TRBV29-1	TRBJ2-1	.	TGCAGCGTTGATGGGGGTCACGGGCAGTTCTTC	CSVDGGHGQFF
.	TRBV4-1	TRBJ2-6	.	TGCGCCAGCAGCCAAGAAGGAGTAGGATCTGGGGCCAACGTCCTGACTTTC	CASSQEGVGSGANVLTF
.	TRBV18	TRBJ2-1	.	TGTGCCAGCTCGGGGACTGGGGGGAATGAGCAGTTCTTC	CASSGTGGNEQFF
.	TRBV18	TRBJ2-5	.	TGTGCCAGCTCACCACCGGGACTTCGGGAGACCCAGTACTTC	CASSPPGLRETQYF
.	TRBV7-9	TRBJ1-1	.	TGTGCCAGCAGCCTGCAGGGATACACTGAAGCTTTCTTT	CASSLQGYTEAFF
TRBD1	TRBV5-1	TRBJ1-3	.	TGCGCCAGCAGCCTATCGACAGGGAACCCTGGAAACACCATATATTTT	CASSLSTGNPGNTIYF
.	TRBV4-1	TRBJ1-5	medium-sized	TGCGCCAGCAGCTCCGACGGTAGCAATCAGCCCCAGCATTTT	CASSSDGSNQPQHF
.	TRBV10-3	TRBJ1-2	.	TGTGCCATCAGTCAACTGGACATAAGTTCTTATGGCTACACCTTC	CAISQLDISSYGYTF
TRBD2	TRBV5-1	TRBJ2-7	.	TGCGCCAGCAGCTTGGGACTAGCGGGTCTCGAGCAGTACTTC	CASSLGLAGLEQYF
.	TRBV9	TRBJ2-5	.	TGTGCCAGCAGCCCCCTCGAGGAGACCCAGTACTTC	CASSPLEETQYF
TRBD1	TRBV5-1	TRBJ2-2	.	TGCGCCAGCAGCTTCCCGGGACAGGGGGCCACGAACACCGGGGAGCTGTTTTTT	CASSFPGQGATNTGELFF
TRBD1	TRBV5-1	TRBJ2-5	.	TGCGCCAGCAGCTCAGGACAGGGGTGGGAGACCCAGTACTTC	CASSSGQGWETQYF
TRBD2	TRBV5-4	TRBJ2-7	.	TGTGCCAGCAGCTTGGGGCTAGCGGGAGGTAACGAGCAGTACTTC	CASSLGLAGGNEQYF
.	TRBV18	TRBJ2-2	.	TGTGCCAGCTCACCGTGCTTAACCGGGGAGCTGTTTTTT	CASSPCLTGELFF
.	TRBV5-6	TRBJ2-7	once	TGTGCCAGCAACCTCAACGTCGACGAGCAGTACTTC	CASNLNVDEQYF
TRBD2	TRBV25-1	TRBJ2-3	.	TGTGCCAGCAGTGAGGGGCTAGCGGGATCCACAGATACGCAGTATTTT	CASSEGLAGSTDTQYF
.	TRBV5-1	TRBJ1-1	.	TGCGCCAGCAGCTTGGAGCTTGGGACGGAAGCTTTCTTT	CASSLELGTEAFF
TRBD2	TRBV30	TRBJ2-1	.	TGTGCCTGGATCCCCTTGTCGGGGGCGCCTGGGACTAGCGGACCGCAGTTCTTC	CAWIPLSGAPGTSGPQFF
.	TRBV19	TRBJ2-7	.	TGTGCCAGTAGCCCCTTCCGCGGGACCTCCTACGAGCAGTACTTC	CASSPFRGTSYEQYF
.	TRBV5-4	TRBJ2-1	.	TGTGCCAGCAGCTTGCCCCCCTCCTACAATGAGCAGTTCTTC	CASSLPPSYNEQFF
TRBD2	TRBV10-1	TRBJ2-1	.	TGCGCCAGCAGTGATCTGACTAGCGGGAGGGCCAATGAGCAGTTCTTC	CASSDLTSGRANEQFF
TRBD1	TRBV15	TRBJ1-1	.	TGTGCCACCAGCGCACAGGGGGCTGGGACTGAAGCTTTCTTT	CATSAQGAGTEAFF
.	TRBV30	TRBJ1-5	.	TGTGCCTGGAGTGGACAGACCAATCAGCCCCAGCATTTT	CAWSGQTNQPQHF